Following are 20 T cell receptor beta chains from one sample sequenced in a study of brain T cells in children with intractable seizures. Libraries were prepared by immunoSEQ multiplex PCR; TCRdb keeps only in-frame clonotypes and omits some of them. The sample records just over 5,000 clones, about 92% being singletons. The sequenced cases were selected for having the highest brain T cell transcript signatures. Sequencing used resected brain tissue, obtained at surgery. Source of these receptors: a boy younger than two with focal cortical dysplasia and intractable seizures.

This chain connects TRBV14 to TRBJ2-7, with unresolved D. V was cut by 6 bases and J by 6 bases, with 12 bases left in between. Germline lookup yields CDR1 SGHDN and CDR2 FVKESK. There are 12 residues in the CDR3. As DNA, the CDR3 is TGTGCCAGCAGTCAGGATTCGGGCGAGCAGTACTTC. Translating gives CASSQDSGEQYF.

The rearrangement joins TRBV5-1 to TRBJ2-7; TRBD1 aligns across 9 bases. Trimming cost V 1 base and J 5 bases; bases outside gene matches: 7. This CDR3 is 15 amino acids long. Per germline, CDR1 SGHRS and CDR2 YFSETQ. The CDR3 DNA follows: TGCGCCAGCAGCTTGTCGCGGACAGGGGCCGACGAGCAGTACTTC. Its translation: CASSLSRTGADEQYF.

V and J are TRBV12-3 or TRBV12-4 and TRBJ1-5; possibly TRBD1 for D (5 bases). With 6 bases removed from V and 2 bases from J, the gap between germline ends came to 8 bases. CDR3 length equals 13 residues. CDR3 nucleotides: TGTGCCAGCAGCGACAGCGGCAATCAGCCCCAGCATTTT. Amino acids: CASSDSGNQPQHF.

The chain employs TRBV7-9 and TRBJ1-5; D remains unclear. The CDR3 totals 12 residues. Trimming left V 3 bases short and J 6 bases short, with 6 bases between. CDR1 is SEHNR and CDR2 is FQNEAQ in the germline V gene (reference sequence). The CDR3 protein is CASSFQGQPQHF. CDR3 sequence (DNA): TGTGCCAGCAGCTTCCAAGGTCAGCCCCAGCATTTT.

The rearrangement joins TRBV27 to TRBJ1-2; the match to TRBD1 covers 7 bases. V lost 8 bases to trimming and J lost 0 bases; unmatched junction nucleotides: 6. From germline, CDR1 is MNHEY and CDR2 SMNVEV (reference sequence). The CDR3 is 14 amino acids. The CDR3 DNA follows: TGTGCCAGCCACCCGACAGGGACTAACTATGGCTACACCTTC. Protein product: CASHPTGTNYGYTF.

Written as DNA, the CDR3 is TGTGCCACCAGCATGACCCTTCGGCAGCCCCAGCATTTT. This encodes CATSMTLRQPQHF. The chain has TRBV15 and TRBJ1-5, with D unresolved. The CDR3 runs 13 residues. CDR1 and CDR2 (germline): LNHNV, YYDKDF (reference sequence). V lost 4 bases to trimming and J lost 7 bases, with 11 bases between them.

This clone came up once. V gene TRBV18 combines with J gene TRBJ2-3; D not resolved. The length of the CDR3 is 12 residues. Germline values: CDR1 KGHSH, CDR2 LQKENI. Trimming pared 6 bases from V and 5 bases from J, leaving 9 bases between. CDR3 residues: CASSPPRDTQYF. DNA for the CDR3: TGTGCCAGCTCCCCCCCCAGAGATACGCAGTATTTT.

The rearrangement uses TRBV27 and TRBJ1-6; 11 bases align to TRBD1. With 2 bases clipped from V and 10 bases from J, the junction kept 1 base outside the gene matches. This CDR3 has 14 amino acids. Germline-derived CDR1 and CDR2 are MNHEY and SMNVEV (reference sequence). In DNA, the CDR3 is TGTGCCAGCAGTTTACGGACAGGGGGCTCACCCCTCCACTTT. This sequence encodes CASSLRTGGSPLHF.

The chain joins TRBV19 to TRBJ2-7; tentative D call: TRBD2 (5 bases). Between the trimmed V and J ends, which lost 3 bases and 7 bases, there was a span of 13 bases. The CDR3 loop spans 13 amino acids. CDR1 and CDR2 (germline): LNHDA, SQIVND (reference sequence). CDR3 sequence: CASSIQRGQEQYF. In DNA form, the CDR3 reads TGTGCCAGTAGTATCCAACGGGGTCAGGAGCAGTACTTC.

The chain links TRBV3-1 (or the pseudogene TRBV3-2) to TRBJ2-2; D gene unclear. The germline V gene has CDR1 LGHDT and CDR2 YNNKEL (reference sequence). The CDR3 loop spans 16 amino acids. V shed 4 bases and J shed 4 bases, with 16 bases lying between them. In nucleotides, the CDR3 is TGTGCCAGCAGCCCAAACCCGATTTTAAGCACCGGGGAGCTGTTTTTT. It is translated as CASSPNPILSTGELFF.

The V call is TRBV7-2, the J call TRBJ2-1, with D perhaps TRBD1 (6 bases). Germline V gene data show CDR1 as SGHTA and CDR2 as FQGNSA. Trimming removed 0 bases from V and 6 bases from J, with 6 bases in between. This CDR3 is 13 amino acids long. DNA of the CDR3: TGTGCCAGCAGCTTAGCAGGGGGCAATGAGCAGTTCTTC. It yields the protein CASSLAGGNEQFF.

The rearrangement uses TRBV7-3 and TRBJ2-3; TRBD2 aligns across 13 bases. The length of the CDR3 is 18 residues. Germline V gives CDR1 SGHTA, CDR2 FQGTGA. The junction had 10 bases not matched to a gene; V was cut back by 3 bases and J by 4 bases. The CDR3 nucleotides are TGTGCCAGCAGCTTGTCACCGGGACTAGCGGGAATTTCAGATACGCAGTATTTT. Protein sequence: CASSLSPGLAGISDTQYF.

This chain links TRBV6-5 with TRBJ2-3; 11 bases match TRBD2. The CDR3 extends over 15 amino acids. Germline V CDR1 and CDR2: MNHEY, SVGAGI. J lost 5 bases, V lost 5 bases, and 6 bases had no gene match. The DNA of the CDR3 is TGTGCCAGCAGTCCTCAGACTAGCGGGATAGATACGCAGTATTTT. It codes for CASSPQTSGIDTQYF.

In this sample, this clone turned up once. This chain links TRBV20-1 with TRBJ2-1; TRBD1 is a possible D gene (6 bases). Trimming removed 7 bases from V and 2 bases from J, with 6 bases in between. CDR1 and CDR2 from the germline V gene are DFQATT and SNEGSKA (reference sequence). The CDR3 runs 11 residues. CDR3 residues: CSGDTYNEQFF. Here the CDR3 DNA reads TGCAGTGGGGACACCTACAATGAGCAGTTCTTC.

The V gene is TRBV15, the J gene TRBJ1-2; 7 bases are shared with TRBD1. V gave up 0 bases and J gave up 8 bases; unmatched junction bases: 9. Germline CDR1 is LNHNV and CDR2 is YYDKDF (reference sequence). The CDR3 sequence is 15 residues long. The CDR3: CATSRDLWTGDGYTF. As DNA, the CDR3 is TGTGCCACCAGCAGAGATTTGTGGACAGGTGACGGCTACACCTTC.

The chain joins TRBV5-4 to TRBJ2-1; 8 bases are a match to TRBD2. CDR3 length: 15 residues. Trimming took 1 base from V and 7 from J; bases not matched to a gene: 7. Germline CDR1 is SGHNT and CDR2 is YYREEE (reference sequence). The CDR3 nucleotides read TGTGCCAGCAGCTTGTTCTTGGGCGGGAGGAATGAGCAGTTCTTC. This gives the protein CASSLFLGGRNEQFF.

The chain combines TRBV15 with TRBJ2-7; weak D call: TRBD2 (5 bases). Germline V gene data show CDR1 as LNHNV and CDR2 as YYDKDF (reference sequence). This CDR3 spans 16 amino acids. Trimming left V 0 bases short and J 2 bases short, with 14 bases between. CDR3 region: CATSRDRGRIPYEQYF. In DNA, the CDR3 is TGTGCCACCAGCAGAGATCGAGGGCGGATTCCCTACGAGCAGTACTTC.

The chain couples TRBV21-1 to TRBJ2-7. TRBV21-1 is assigned pseudogene status. The CDR3 consists of 17 residues. CDR3 loop: CASSNRQSGTEAYEQYF. The CDR3 region has the DNA TGTGCCAGCAGCAACCGCCAGAGCGGGACAGAGGCCTACGAGCAGTACTTC.

For the CDR3, the DNA is TGTGCCAGCAGCCCCGATAATCCCCCATTCAATGAGCAGTTCTTC. Its protein product is CASSPDNPPFNEQFF. The rearrangement links TRBV7-6 to TRBJ2-1; D uncertain. V was clipped by 5 bases and J by 6 bases, with 17 bases between them. CDR1 is SGHVS and CDR2 is FNYEAQ in the germline V gene. This CDR3 is built from 15 residues.

The chain uses TRBV5-1 and TRBJ2-3, with 9 bases aligning to TRBD2. The CDR3 has 18 residues. Germline CDR1 reads SGHRS; CDR2 reads YFSETQ. Trimming at V came to 4 bases and at J to 5 bases, leaving 17 bases not matched to a gene. In DNA, the CDR3 is TGCGCCAGCAGCGACACCTACCCGGTGACTAGCGGAAAAGATACGCAGTATTTT. Protein product: CASSDTYPVTSGKDTQYF.